This TCR beta chain was obtained from a study of PD-1 blockade in classical Hodgkin lymphoma. Details on this clone: Antigen specificity is unknown.

The data were produced by immunoSEQ multiplex PCR, yet TCRdb's version contains in-frame clones alone and is incomplete. The sample holds some 20,000 clones, approximately 84% seen once. Study conclusions and caveats: With respect to the repertoire differences, their causes, possibly disease activity or prior therapy, remain undefined. The study found that TCR diversity rose significantly by C4D1 in CD4+ but not CD8+ cells. Anyone who began nivolumab under 1 year after ASCT was excluded.

In germline, CDR1 is MDHEN, CDR2 SYDVKM. The CDR3 loop spans 15 amino acids. Trimming pared 3 bases from V and 11 bases from J, leaving 22 bases between. With no exception, relapse followed autologous stem cell transplantation in all patients, and brentuximab vedotin exposure varied. This TCR was sampled from a human donor with classical Hodgkin lymphoma. The rearrangement joins TRBV28 to TRBJ1-1; weak D call: TRBD1 (5 bases). This material consisted of peripheral blood mononuclear cells (PBMCs), taken at baseline. The CDR3 is CASSLVGGMGLMAFF. The CDR3 DNA is TGTGCCAGCAGTTTGGTGGGGGGTATGGGGTTAATGGCTTTCTTT.